Following are 27 T cell receptor beta chains from one sample sequenced in a study of T cell responses to AZD1222 COVID-19 vaccine. Using immunoSEQ multiplex PCR, the repertoire was profiled, and TCRdb retains in-frame clones only, with some absent. Here the sample spans roughly 98,000 clones, 90% to 95% being singletons. Sequencing used peripheral blood, obtained on day 0 of AZD1222 vaccination. Source of these receptors: an adult in good health.

The chain joins TRBV4-3 to TRBJ2-7; D might be TRBD2 (7 bases). CDR3 length: 15 residues. Germline V CDR1 and CDR2: LGHNA, YSLEER. V lost 3 bases to trimming and J lost 1 base, with 13 bases between them. As DNA, the CDR3 is TGCGCCAGCAGCCACGATCGGGGGGCTTCCTACGAGCAGTACTTC. This sequence encodes CASSHDRGASYEQYF.

The genes are TRBV28 and TRBJ2-1, with 7 bases fitting TRBD2. Germline V gives CDR1 MDHEN, CDR2 SYDVKM. The CDR3 consists of 15 residues. Losses at the gene ends were 6 bases for V and 6 bases for J; bases not matched to a gene: 11. The CDR3 DNA follows: TGTGCCAGCAGCCCCTCGGCTAGCGGACGCAATGAGCAGTTCTTC. Translating gives CASSPSASGRNEQFF.

This chain uses TRBV19 with TRBJ1-3; TRBD1 agrees at 7 bases. This CDR3 is built from 14 residues. The V and J ends lost 7 bases and 2 bases, in that order; junction bases with no gene match: 5. Germline loops: CDR1 LNHDA, CDR2 SQIVND (reference sequence). The CDR3 region is CASTPDRTGNTIYF. The CDR3 DNA sequence: TGTGCCAGTACTCCGGACAGGACTGGAAACACCATATATTTT. Full variable domain (remainder filled in from reference TRBV19 and TRBJ1-3): DGGITQSPKYLFRKEGQNVTLSCEQNLNHDAMYWYRQDPGQGLRLIYYSQIVNDFQKGDIAEGYSVSREKKESFPLTVTSAQKNPTAFYLCASTPDRTGNTIYFGEGSWLTVV.

The gene calls are TRBV7-9 and TRBJ2-1; 8 bases are shared with TRBD2. Germline V gene lookup returns CDR1 SEHNR and CDR2 FQNEAQ (reference sequence). The CDR3 totals 15 residues. After removal of 5 bases from V and 7 bases from J, the junction contained 10 bases not matched to a gene. CDR3 nucleotides: TGTGCCAGCAGCCACAGTAGCGGGATGGGAAATGAGCAGTTCTTC. Translating it yields CASSHSSGMGNEQFF.

This clone appeared a single time. Other nucleotide sequences in the sample specify the same CDR3. The rearrangement joins TRBV19 to TRBJ1-1; 7 nucleotides agree with TRBD1. CDR1 is LNHDA, CDR2 SQIVND, per germline (reference sequence). V was clipped by 1 base and J by 7 bases; unmatched bases: 12. This CDR3 has 16 amino acids. CDR3 sequence: CASSIVQTRGLSEAFF. CDR3 nucleotides: TGTGCCAGTAGTATAGTACAGACCAGGGGGTTGAGTGAAGCTTTCTTT.

The chain uses TRBV7-2 and TRBJ1-1; no definite D call. Germline CDR1 reads SGHTA; CDR2 reads FQGNSA. The V end lost 5 bases, the J end lost 0 bases, and 16 bases lay between the germline ends. The CDR3 runs 16 residues. DNA for the CDR3: TGTGCCAGCAGCCCCCCGCGGACTTGGCTGAACACTGAAGCTTTCTTT. Translating gives CASSPPRTWLNTEAFF.

This chain connects TRBV7-8 to TRBJ2-2; D is perhaps TRBD2 (5 bases). CDR3 length equals 17 residues. Looked up from germline, CDR1 is SGHVS and CDR2 is FQNEAQ. V shed 1 base and J shed 5 bases, with 17 bases lying between them. CDR3 residues: CASSLVLAGRGTGELFF. CDR3 DNA sequence: TGTGCCAGCAGCTTAGTTTTGGCTGGCCGAGGGACCGGGGAGCTGTTTTTT. The variable domain in full, with the rest retrieved from reference TRBV7-8 and TRBJ2-2, is GAGVSQSPRYKVAKRGQDVALRCDPISGHVSLFWYQQALGQGPEFLTYFQNEAQLDKSGLPSDRFFAERPEGSVSTLKIQRTQQEDSAVYLCASSLVLAGRGTGELFFGEGSRLTVL.

This chain uses TRBV7-2 with TRBJ2-7, with TRBD2 as a possible D gene (7 bases). The CDR3 sequence is 17 residues long. The germline V gene encodes CDR1 SGHTA and CDR2 FQGNSA. V lost 5 bases, J lost 0 bases, and 20 bases lay in between. CDR3 in amino acids: CASSLRGGRTNSYEQYF. CDR3 bases: TGTGCCAGCAGCCTTAGGGGGGGGAGGACTAACTCCTACGAGCAGTACTTC.

The chain is built from TRBV15 and TRBJ2-3; D gene ambiguous. The germline CDR1 and CDR2 sequences are LNHNV and YYDKDF (reference sequence). The V and J ends lost 0 bases and 1 base respectively, with 5 bases between them. The CDR3 runs 14 residues. The CDR3 sequence is CATSREVGTDTQYF. The CDR3 DNA reads as TGTGCCACCAGCAGAGAGGTAGGCACAGATACGCAGTATTTT.

The chain carries TRBV7-8 and TRBJ2-3, with 8 bases lining up with TRBD2. This CDR3 has 16 amino acids. CDR1 is SGHVS, CDR2 FQNEAQ, per germline. Trimming at V came to 3 bases and at J to 6 bases, leaving 11 bases not matched to a gene. The CDR3 reads CASSLAWRGEGDTQYF. The CDR3 DNA follows: TGTGCCAGCAGCTTGGCATGGCGGGGGGAAGGGGATACGCAGTATTTT.

The rearrangement uses TRBV28 and TRBJ1-3; D ambiguous. Germline lookup yields CDR1 MDHEN and CDR2 SYDVKM. The CDR3 is 14 amino acids. The V and J ends lost 6 bases and 0 bases respectively, with 9 bases between them. The CDR3 region is CASRWAVSGNTIYF. CDR3 nucleotides: TGTGCCAGCAGATGGGCAGTCTCTGGAAACACCATATATTTT.

J is TRBJ1-2 and V is TRBV12-5; possibly TRBD1 for D (5 bases). This CDR3 has 13 residues. V was trimmed by 2 bases and J by 9 bases, leaving 13 bases between them. Germline V gene lookup returns CDR1 LGHNT and CDR2 FRNRAP. Here the CDR3 DNA reads TGTGCTAGTGGTTTGTGGGACGCCAACCGCTACACCTTC. Translation: CASGLWDANRYTF.

The chain is built from TRBV6-4 and TRBJ1-5; no reliable D call. Per the germline V gene, CDR1 is MRHNA and CDR2 is SNTAGT. This CDR3 is built from 13 residues. V gave up 4 bases and J gave up 6 bases, with 10 bases separating them. CDR3 amino acids: CASSVDDGQPQHF. The CDR3 DNA reads as TGTGCCAGCAGTGTGGACGACGGTCAGCCCCAGCATTTT.

This chain uses TRBV3-1 (or the pseudogene TRBV3-2) with TRBJ2-1; 8 bases are a match to TRBD1. The length of the CDR3 is 15 residues. Trimming at V came to 7 bases and at J to 2 bases, leaving 7 bases not matched to a gene. Germline CDR1 LGHDT, CDR2 YNNKEL (reference sequence). The CDR3 nucleotides are TGTGCCAGCACTCTAGGACAGGGAGCCTACAATGAGCAGTTCTTC. This sequence encodes CASTLGQGAYNEQFF.

This clone was observed a few times. This chain connects TRBV4-1 to TRBJ2-1; D gene ambiguous. Germline loops: CDR1 MGHRA, CDR2 YSYEKL. CDR3 length: 16 residues. The V end was cut by 2 bases, the J end by 0 bases, with 11 bases between. The CDR3 sequence: CASSQSYRSSYNEQFF. The CDR3 DNA reads TGCGCCAGCAGCCAATCGTACAGAAGCTCCTACAATGAGCAGTTCTTC.

In nucleotides, the CDR3 is TGTGCCAGCTCATCCTCGGGACAGATGAATGAAAAACTGTTTTTT. Encoded protein: CASSSSGQMNEKLFF. The V call is TRBV18, the J call TRBJ1-4; TRBD1 agrees at 7 bases. CDR1 is KGHSH, CDR2 LQKENI, per germline. The CDR3 extends over 15 amino acids. Trimming cost V 5 bases and J 5 bases; bases outside gene matches: 8.

This clone was seen just once. V usage is TRBV5-1 and J usage is TRBJ2-7; 7 bases fit TRBD1. With V trimmed by 2 bases and J by 0 bases, 11 bases remained unmatched. This CDR3 region has 17 residues. The V gene's germline CDR1 is SGHRS and CDR2 YFSETQ. The CDR3 nucleotides are TGCGCCAGCAGCTTAGGCAACATTCGGGACAGCTCCTACGAGCAGTACTTC. Encoded protein: CASSLGNIRDSSYEQYF.

The gene calls are TRBV18 and TRBJ1-6, with D possibly matching TRBD1 (6 bases). CDR3 length: 13 residues. CDR1 KGHSH and CDR2 LQKENI come from the germline V gene. V was pared by 4 bases and J by 12 bases, with 13 bases between. The CDR3 DNA reads TGTGCCAGCTCACGGGACACCGAGGGACCCCTCCACTTT. Amino acid sequence: CASSRDTEGPLHF. The variable domain in full, completed from reference TRBV18 and TRBJ1-6, reads NAGVMQNPRHLVRRRGQEARLRCSPMKGHSHVYWYRQLPEEGLKFMVYLQKENIIDESGMPKERFSAEFPKEGPSILRIQQVVRGDSAAYFCASSRDTEGPLHFGNGTRLTVT.

The V call is TRBV24-1, the J call TRBJ2-1, with 9 bases fitting TRBD2. In germline, CDR1 is KGHDR, CDR2 SFDVKD. V shed 3 bases and J 4 bases; nucleotides not matched to a gene: 9. The CDR3 totals 17 residues. The CDR3 region is CATSDVSPAGGYNEQFF. CDR3 DNA sequence: TGTGCCACCAGTGATGTCTCGCCAGCGGGAGGATACAATGAGCAGTTCTTC.

This chain links TRBV7-9 with TRBJ2-5, with TRBD2 as a possible D gene (6 bases). CDR1 SEHNR and CDR2 FQNEAQ come from the germline V gene (reference sequence). Trimming pared 5 bases from V and 4 bases from J, leaving 23 bases between. The CDR3 spans 17 residues. This chain's CDR3 is CASSTPTLRGDGETQYF. CDR3 coding DNA: TGTGCCAGCAGCACACCAACCCTTCGCGGGGATGGAGAGACCCAGTACTTC. Combining the CDR3 with reference TRBV7-9 and TRBJ2-5 gives the whole variable domain DTGVSQNPRHKITKRGQNVTFRCDPISEHNRLYWYRQTLGQGPEFLTYFQNEAQLEKSRLLSDRFSAERPKGSFSTLEIQRTEQGDSAMYLCASSTPTLRGDGETQYFGPGTRLLVL.

The chain recombines TRBV27 with TRBJ1-3, with D maybe TRBD1 (5 bases). With 0 bases removed from V and 2 bases from J, the gap between germline ends came to 14 bases. Germline V gene sequence: CDR1 MNHEY, CDR2 SMNVEV (reference sequence). The CDR3 consists of 17 residues. The CDR3 region is CASSLSRAGSAGNTIYF. In DNA form, the CDR3 reads TGTGCCAGCAGTTTATCGAGGGCAGGGAGCGCTGGAAACACCATATATTTT.

The chain uses TRBV23-1 and TRBJ2-4; unclear D gene. TRBV23-1 is an ORF, with its function uncertain. The CDR3 sequence is 14 residues long. Trimming removed 1 base from V and 2 bases from J, with 6 bases in between. CDR3 sequence reads: CASSQFGPKNIQYF. CDR3 nucleotide sequence: TGCGCCAGCAGTCAATTCGGGCCCAAAAACATTCAGTACTTC.

This chain links TRBV7-8 with TRBJ1-4, with D tentatively TRBD1 (5 bases). Trimming stripped 3 bases from V and 7 bases from J, with 24 bases between. The CDR3 extends over 18 amino acids. CDR1 SGHVS and CDR2 FQNEAQ come from the germline V gene. The CDR3, as DNA: TGTGCCAGCAGCTTGGAGCGTTGGGGTGGGGGAATTCGTGAAAAACTGTTTTTT. Protein product: CASSLERWGGGIREKLFF.

This clone was seen only a few times. The chain employs TRBV7-2 and TRBJ1-5; D gene ambiguous. CDR1 is SGHTA and CDR2 is FQGNSA in the germline V gene. V lost 5 bases and J 1 base, leaving 15 bases between the germline ends. The CDR3 is 16 amino acids. The CDR3 is CASSQGSAVSNQPQHF. The CDR3 DNA sequence: TGTGCCAGCAGCCAAGGGAGCGCCGTCAGCAATCAGCCCCAGCATTTT.

The V gene is TRBV7-9, the J gene TRBJ2-2, with D tentatively TRBD1 or TRBD2 (5 bases each). V lost 4 bases and J lost 7, with 13 bases in between. The CDR3 contains 14 residues. Germline loops: CDR1 SEHNR, CDR2 FQNEAQ (reference sequence). CDR3 DNA: TGTGCCAGCAGCTCCCTACTAGGGGACGGGGAGCTGTTTTTT. Translated: CASSSLLGDGELFF.

The chain carries TRBV28 and TRBJ1-5; 7 bases fit TRBD1. CDR1 and CDR2 from the germline V gene are MDHEN and SYDVKM. Losses at the gene ends were 1 base for V and 6 bases for J; bases not matched to a gene: 9. The CDR3 loop spans 16 amino acids. CDR3: CASSLLDRVVFQPQHF. As DNA, the CDR3 is TGTGCCAGCAGTTTATTAGACAGGGTTGTTTTTCAGCCCCAGCATTTT.

The genes are TRBV4-2 and TRBJ1-6, with a weak D call TRBD1 (5 bases). This CDR3 region has 16 residues. CDR1 and CDR2 from the germline V gene are LGHNA and YNFKEQ. Trimming removed 4 bases at V and 9 bases at J, with 19 bases between. The CDR3 region has the DNA TGTGCCAGCAGCCCAAAGCTAGGTGGGGGAAGTTCACCCCTCCACTTT. This encodes CASSPKLGGGSSPLHF.